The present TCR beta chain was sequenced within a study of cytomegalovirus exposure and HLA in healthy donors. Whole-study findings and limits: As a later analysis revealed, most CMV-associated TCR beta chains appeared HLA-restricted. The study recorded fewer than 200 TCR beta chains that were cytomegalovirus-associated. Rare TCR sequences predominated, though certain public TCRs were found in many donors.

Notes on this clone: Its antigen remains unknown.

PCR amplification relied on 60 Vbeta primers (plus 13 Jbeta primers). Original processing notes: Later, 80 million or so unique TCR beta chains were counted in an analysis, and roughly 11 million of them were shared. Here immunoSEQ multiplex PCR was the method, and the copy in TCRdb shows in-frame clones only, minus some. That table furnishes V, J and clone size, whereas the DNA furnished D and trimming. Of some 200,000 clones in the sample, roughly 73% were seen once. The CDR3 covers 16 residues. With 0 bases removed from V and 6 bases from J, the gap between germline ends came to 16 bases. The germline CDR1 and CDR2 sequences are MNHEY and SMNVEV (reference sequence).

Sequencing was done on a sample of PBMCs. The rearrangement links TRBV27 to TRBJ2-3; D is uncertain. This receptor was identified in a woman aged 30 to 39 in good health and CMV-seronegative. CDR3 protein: CASSLSQPLVFDTQYF. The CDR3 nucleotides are TGTGCCAGCAGTTTATCCCAACCTTTAGTCTTCGATACGCAGTATTTT.